The present entry profiles one T cell receptor beta chain with its context. The target of this receptor is not known. Base qualities are not recorded, but no much larger clone differs from it by a single base. What the treatment or condition label conveys for this sample: approximately 11-day PBMC culture with coronavirus spike peptide pools or control peptides (ViraFEST assay). CD4+ T cells from unexposed donors were collected before the COVID-19 pandemic (2011-2018). The study used the ViraFEST assay, which expanded antigen-specific T cells with peptide pools and then identified expanded clonotypes by TCR sequencing. PBMCs were cultured at approximately 2 million per well in IMDM supplemented with around 5% human AB serum and about 9.5 IU/ml IL-2, with approximately 9.2 ug/ml peptide pools added. Half of the culture medium was replaced with fresh IL-2-containing medium on days 3 and 7. Once the cells had been in culture for less than 11 days, the EasySep CD4+ T cell isolation kit was used to isolate CD4+ T cells by negative selection. As cell number allowed, CD4+ T cells from unexposed donors were tested for reactivity to SARS-CoV-2 S and N and to four common cold coronavirus spike pools. Ficoll-Paque Plus gradient centrifugation was used to isolate PBMCs from whole blood, and the isolated PBMCs were then either used fresh or cryopreserved at -140C. In general, triplicate wells were set up for every culture condition. The leukapheresis product for the unexposed donors was obtained through commercial purchase.

From the cysteine up to the phenylalanine, the CDR3 has a length of 17 residues. Just the 51-base CDR3 DNA is kept, in frame starting at base 1. V trim: 0 bases; J trim: 3 bases; unmatched bases: 8. CDR1 and CDR2 were assigned from the germline V gene (reference sequence) as DFQATT and SNEGSKA. The record originates from a study of vaccination and CD4 T cells after COVID-19 (dated by TCRdb to the early 2020s). For the study in its entirety: Six males and four females were included in the convalescent cohort, with two Hispanic individuals, seven Caucasians, two Asians and one multiracial person represented. Participants got two doses of the Pfizer-BioNTech BNT162b2 vaccine (n=8) or two doses of the Moderna mRNA-1273 vaccine (n=2). The cultures were stimulated with overlapping spike peptide pools from SARS-CoV-2 and from the common cold coronaviruses HCoV-NL63, HCoV-OC43 and HCoV-229E. At the TCR clonotype level, an earlier paper using these donors assessed memory CD4+ T cell crossreactivity between SARS-CoV-2 and common cold coronavirus spike proteins. In 9 to 11 COVID-19 convalescent patients and a few infection-naive healthy vaccine recipients, researchers compared the spike-specific CD4+ TCR repertoire from before mRNA vaccination with the repertoire from after. Post-vaccine blood samples were collected a median of around 70 days after the second vaccine dose, ranging from about 13 to 241 days. Control cultures received a CEFX viral epitope pool as the positive control, an HIV-1 Nef peptide pool as the negative control, or no peptide. Post-COVID blood samples were collected from convalescent patients a median of around 96 days after diagnosis, with a range of about 30 to 161 days.

Library preparation employed PCR. At the Johns Hopkins FTIC core, DNA from the cultured CD4+ T cells underwent TCR sequencing with the Oncomine TCR Beta short-read assay. The QIAamp micro DNA kit was used to extract genomic DNA from the cultured CD4+ T cells. Oncomine TCR Beta libraries from cultured CD4+ T cells were pooled with unique dual indexes and sequenced on an Illumina iSeq 100. On the authors' methods: Non-productive sequences were removed, and CDR3s not starting with C, not ending with F or W, or shorter than 7 amino acids were discarded. The MANAFEST web application identified antigen-specific clonotypes by comparing peptide-stimulated wells against reference wells and other culture wells. An FDR below 0.05, an odds ratio above 5, and a productive frequency above 0.1% in at least two of three replicate wells were required for clones to be considered positive. Clonotypes that were significantly expanded in both SARS-CoV-2 spike wells and at least one common cold coronavirus spike condition were defined as cross-reactive. Similarity between CDR3 sequences was evaluated in R version 3.6.1 using Levenshtein distances (stringdist) and unrooted phylogenetic trees (ape). TCRdb redid the processing of the public reads, applying fastp at Q25 and MiXCR, and retained in-frame beta chains. Identical CDR3 protein sequences are pooled into one entry, listed with their most common genes and DNA. For this entry, the V and J calls and clone size follow TCRdb and not the study's own pipeline. The sample profile shows about 2,200 distinct CDR3 sequences; 45% to 55% of them were found once. Of the sample, 60% to 75% falls within the top ten clones.

The research as a whole found: Among the post-vaccine SARS-CoV-2-reactive clones in convalescent patients, a median around 85% showed up only after vaccination, which suggests vaccine-specific priming. Although the median number of SARS-CoV-2-reactive clonotypes went up from roughly 22 after infection to 35 to 40 after vaccination, the increase was not significant. Nearly all vaccine-specific clones in convalescent patients (304 of 307) were mono-reactive for SARS-CoV-2 spike rather than cross-reactive with common cold coronaviruses. Only a relatively small number of convalescent patients were included in the study, and early timepoints following natural infection were not analyzed.

The sequence derives from a human donor in good health. The specimen was CD4+ T cells from blood, cultured in vitro. The chain joins TRBV20-1 to TRBJ1-5; TRBD1 fits 10 bases in the junction. The CDR3 in this case is CSARDPGTGEVNQPQHF. The DNA sequence is given as TGCAGTGCTAGAGATCCCGGGACAGGGGAAGTCAATCAGCCCCAGCATTTT.